This entry lists 13 T cell receptor beta chains sequenced from one sample in a study of T cell repertoires in cytomegalovirus infection. TCRdb re-called the reads through MiXCR, storing one row per CDR3 protein. The table has roughly 100,000 distinct CDR3 sequences, roughly 39% seen once. These receptors lack a known antigen. The material was CD8+ T cells from cultured PBMCs, obtained from culture after CMV antigen stimulation. These receptors were collected from a human donor in good health (CMV status not recorded). Some clones in this sample may be carry-over from other donors' samples.

This clonotype was observed a few times. V gene TRBV9 combines with J gene TRBJ1-6; possibly TRBD1 for D (6 bases). The CDR3 has 15 residues. Germline CDR1 SGDLS, CDR2 YYNGEE. Trimming cost V 3 bases and J 8 bases, with 15 bases left between them. CDR3 amino acids: CASSALQGSDSPLHF. The CDR3 region has the DNA TGTGCCAGCAGCGCCCTACAGGGTTCGGATTCACCCCTCCACTTT.

This clonotype has a handful of counts. The rearrangement joins TRBV9 to TRBJ2-1; D tentatively reads TRBD1 or TRBD2 (6 bases each). The V and J ends lost 0 bases and 2 bases respectively, with 12 bases between them. Germline V gene sequence: CDR1 SGDLS, CDR2 YYNGEE. This CDR3 comprises 16 residues. Written as DNA, the CDR3 is TGTGCCAGCAGCGTAGTAACCGGGGGCCCCTACAATGAGCAGTTCTTC. It encodes CASSVVTGGPYNEQFF.

CDR3 sequence reads: CASTRLAGNYEQYF. CDR3 bases: TGTGCCAGCACCCGACTAGCGGGGAACTACGAGCAGTACTTC. The rearrangement links TRBV6-1 to TRBJ2-7; 11 nucleotides line up with TRBD2. The CDR3 length is 14 residues. The J segment lost 3 bases and the V segment lost 7 bases, leaving 5 bases of the junction unmatched. Germline assignment: CDR1 MNHNS and CDR2 SASEGT.

This clonotype came up a few times. The chain employs TRBV7-2 and TRBJ2-3; weak D call: TRBD1 (6 bases). The CDR3 is 15 amino acids. From germline, CDR1 is SGHTA and CDR2 FQGNSA. The germline V and J ends were trimmed by 1 base and 5 bases, with 13 bases remaining between them. In DNA, the CDR3 is TGTGCCAGCAGCTTAGTTCCAGGGGAAGGAGATACGCAGTATTTT. Its protein product is CASSLVPGEGDTQYF. Complete variable domain (other parts from reference TRBV7-2 and TRBJ2-3): GAGVSQSPSNKVTEKGKDVELRCDPISGHTALYWYRQSLGQGLEFLIYFQGNSAPDKSGLPSDRFSAERTGGSVSTLTIQRTQQEDSAVYLCASSLVPGEGDTQYFGPGTRLTVL.

The chain carries TRBV27 and TRBJ1-6; D unresolved. The V gene's germline CDR1 is MNHEY and CDR2 SMNVEV (reference sequence). V lost 2 bases and J lost 7, with 9 bases in between. The CDR3 extends over 14 amino acids. The CDR3 DNA reads as TGTGCCAGCAGTTTACGAGGGTTCAATTCACCCCTCCACTTT. This encodes CASSLRGFNSPLHF.

V is TRBV5-6 and J is TRBJ1-1; 7 bases map to TRBD1. V lost 6 bases and J lost 5; bases outside the gene matches: 7. Germline CDR1 and CDR2: SGHDT and YYEEEE. CDR3 size: 13 residues. The CDR3 DNA reads TGTGCCAGCAATGTACAGGGGAGGACTGAAGCTTTCTTT. This codes for CASNVQGRTEAFF.

This clonotype was seen a few times. The chain joins TRBV6-1 to TRBJ2-7; D is perhaps TRBD1 (6 bases). This CDR3 region has 15 residues. V shed 0 bases and J shed 2 bases, with 11 bases lying between them. Germline lookup yields CDR1 MNHNS and CDR2 SASEGT. CDR3 DNA sequence: TGTGCCAGCAGTGAAGCGGACAGTTGGGCCTACGAGCAGTACTTC. Its translation is CASSEADSWAYEQYF.

The V call is TRBV19, the J call TRBJ2-3, with D possibly TRBD2 on 6 matching bases. The germline V gene has CDR1 LNHDA and CDR2 SQIVND (reference sequence). This CDR3 comprises 12 residues. Between the trimmed V and J ends, which lost 7 bases and 3 bases, there was a span of 8 bases. CDR3 protein: CASTGRTDTQYF. CDR3 nucleotide sequence: TGTGCCAGTACGGGGAGGACAGATACGCAGTATTTT. The full variable domain, its missing parts supplied by reference TRBV19 and TRBJ2-3, is DGGITQSPKYLFRKEGQNVTLSCEQNLNHDAMYWYRQDPGQGLRLIYYSQIVNDFQKGDIAEGYSVSREKKESFPLTVTSAQKNPTAFYLCASTGRTDTQYFGPGTRLTVL.

The chain is built from TRBV27 and TRBJ2-1; no clear D. Trimming removed 3 bases from V and 3 bases from J, with 6 bases in between. CDR1 and CDR2 from the germline V gene are MNHEY and SMNVEV (reference sequence). The CDR3 has 13 amino acids. Here the CDR3 reads CASSFSNYNEQFF. The CDR3, as DNA: TGTGCCAGCAGTTTTTCCAACTACAATGAGCAGTTCTTC.

This clonotype was recorded many times. This chain uses TRBV6-2 or TRBV6-3 with TRBJ2-1, with 7 bases fitting TRBD2. Germline assignment: CDR1 MNHEY and CDR2 SVGEGT. J gave up 3 bases and V 2 bases, and 10 bases lay outside the gene matches. This CDR3 region has 17 residues. CDR3 amino acids: CASSYPLDSGFYNEQFF. The CDR3 DNA reads TGTGCCAGCAGTTACCCCTTGGATAGCGGGTTCTACAATGAGCAGTTCTTC.

The V and J genes are TRBV12-3 or TRBV12-4 and TRBJ2-1; no clear D gene. The V gene lost 6 bases and the J gene lost 9 bases, with 15 bases spanning the gap. The CDR3 is 13 amino acids. The CDR3 reads CASSYVRSGEQFF. CDR3 nucleotides: TGTGCCAGCAGCTACGTCAGGTCGGGTGAGCAGTTCTTC.

V is TRBV12-3 or TRBV12-4 and J is TRBJ2-1; no reliable D call. The V and J ends lost 1 base and 8 bases respectively, with 9 bases between them. The CDR3 contains 13 residues. Here the CDR3 DNA reads TGTGCCAGCAGTTTAGGGGGTCGCGATGAGCAGTTCTTC. It yields the protein CASSLGGRDEQFF.

Note on this clonotype: One junction end does not reproduce the germline sequence, and a read error may be involved. J is TRBJ2-6 and V is TRBV5-3; TRBD1 agrees at 8 bases. TRBV5-3 falls under the ORF class, with uncertain function. This CDR3 spans 15 amino acids. The CDR3 DNA follows: TGTGCCAGCAGCTCTCAGGGGGCCGGGGCCAACGTCCTGACTTTC. Translating it yields CASSSQGAGANVLTF.